What follows are 2 T cell receptor beta chains derived from one specimen sequenced in a study of T cell responses to AZD1222 COVID-19 vaccine. Sequenced by immunoSEQ multiplex PCR; TCRdb stores in-frame clones only, minus some. The sample contains about 140,000 clones, approximately 83% of which appear only once. The material sequenced was peripheral blood, taken on day 0 of AZD1222 vaccination. These receptors all stem from an adult in good health.

CDR3 in DNA: TGTGCCAGCAGCGTCGCCCCTTTGGGCGAGCAGTACTTC. This translates into CASSVAPLGEQYF. This rearrangement joins TRBV7-8 to TRBJ2-7; no clear D. V lost 5 bases to trimming and J lost 6 bases, with 14 bases between them. The CDR3 sequence is 13 residues long. Germline V gives CDR1 SGHVS, CDR2 FQNEAQ.

V usage is TRBV30 and J usage is TRBJ1-1; D ambiguous. Trimming left V 4 bases short and J 7 bases short, with 13 bases between. The germline V gene encodes CDR1 GTSNPN and CDR2 SVGIG (reference sequence). This CDR3 is built from 12 residues. CDR3 bases: TGTGCCTGGACCCTTGGAAGTGGTGAAGCTTTCTTT. It translates to CAWTLGSGEAFF.